This T cell receptor beta chain is from a study of molecular identifiers for immune sequencing clone quantification. At least ten counts were recorded for this clonotype. Trimming left V 5 bases short and J 8 bases short, with 21 bases between. The germline V gene encodes CDR1 LNHDA and CDR2 SQIVND (reference sequence). The CDR3 sequence is 16 residues long. Previously published methods and listed TCR primers were used for the bulk TCR libraries. TCRdb used MiXCR to reprocess the PCR reads, holding one entry per CDR3 protein. Seen here are hundreds of thousands of distinct CDR3 sequences, about 25% observed once, and the top ten hold 0.7% to 0.95%.

The sequenced sample consisted of naive CD8+ T cells from blood, with Jurkat cell RNA spiked in. The sample's subset: FACS-sorted CD8+CD4-CCR7+CD45RA+ naive T cells. The chain uses TRBV19 and TRBJ1-4; the D is unclear. The sequence was obtained from a human donor in good health. Some libraries in this study had Jurkat cell RNA spiked in. For the CDR3, the DNA is TGTGCCAGTAGTCTACGACCGTCTCTCCCTTTCGAAAAACTGTTTTTT. It is translated as CASSLRPSLPFEKLFF.